This T cell receptor (beta chain) was captured in a study of cytomegalovirus exposure and HLA in healthy donors. Findings of the study overall: Investigators reported 164 TCR beta chains as tied to cytomegalovirus. Beyond CMV serostatus, there was no information to go on about immune exposure. A prior analysis recorded that most TCR beta V segments were productive about 87% or about 30% of the time. Follow-up analysis later connected one missense variant in DCLRE1C with trimming of TCR beta V- and J-genes.

13 Jbeta primers and 60 Vbeta primers were used for the PCR. The table came from immunoSEQ multiplex PCR; TCRdb's copy has only in-frame clones and leaves some out. Its table lists roughly 72,000 clones. Notes on this clone: As yet, its antigen is unknown.

Germline V gene lookup returns CDR1 SGHRS and CDR2 YFSETQ. The CDR3 has 16 amino acids. V was shortened by 0 bases and J by 0 bases, with 10 bases between the two germline ends. The rearrangement uses TRBV5-1 and TRBJ1-3; possible D gene TRBD1, 6 bases. The receptor was derived from a man aged 18 to 30 in good health and CMV-seropositive. Sample: PBMCs. This CDR3 reads CASSLEGGPSGNTIYF. DNA for the CDR3: TGCGCCAGCAGCTTGGAAGGGGGACCCTCTGGAAACACCATATATTTT.